One and the same sample provided the 25 T cell receptor beta chains below, sequenced in a study of blood T cell repertoires in COVID-19 (dated by TCRdb to 2020 to 2021). The library was prepared using the immunoSEQ multiplex PCR assay. The table was pulled from immuneACCESS by TCRdb, which kept in-frame rearrangements only. Such tables lose some clones; where checked, under half of the loss comes from unresolved V genes, and the rest has no known cause. The sample has about 200,000 clones on record, around nine tenths of them singletons. The ten largest clones represent roughly a sixth of the sample. The material sequenced was peripheral blood. These receptors came from a man over 45 with COVID-19, enrolled during active disease.

This chain connects TRBV5-4 to TRBJ2-1; 7 bases align to TRBD2. With 0 bases clipped from V and 6 bases from J, the junction kept 3 bases outside the gene matches. The CDR3 has 14 residues. From germline, CDR1 is SGHNT and CDR2 YYREEE (reference sequence). In DNA form, the CDR3 reads TGTGCCAGCAGCTTGGTTGGGGGGGTCAATGAGCAGTTCTTC. It is translated as CASSLVGGVNEQFF.

This chain connects TRBV15 to TRBJ2-1; 7 nucleotides align to TRBD2. The CDR3 spans 18 residues. With V trimmed by 2 bases and J by 4 bases, 14 bases remained unmatched. Germline CDR1 is LNHNV and CDR2 is YYDKDF (reference sequence). The CDR3 is CATSRPRGGGPGYNEQFF. CDR3 sequence (DNA): TGTGCCACCAGCAGACCCCGTGGGGGAGGGCCGGGGTACAATGAGCAGTTCTTC.

The rearrangement uses TRBV12-5 and TRBJ2-7, with D perhaps TRBD2 (12 bases). Germline V lookup: CDR1 LGHNT, CDR2 FRNRAP. The CDR3 consists of 22 residues. V lost 4 bases and J 4 bases, leaving 38 bases between the germline ends. CDR3 sequence reads: CASGSHPDRGRLAGGPNYEQYF. The CDR3 DNA follows: TGTGCTAGTGGTTCCCACCCGGACAGGGGGCGTCTAGCGGGAGGGCCGAATTACGAGCAGTACTTC. Full variable domain (remainder filled in from reference TRBV12-5 and TRBJ2-7): DARVTQTPRHKVTEMGQEVTMRCQPILGHNTVFWYRQTMMQGLELLAYFRNRAPLDDSGMPKDRFSAEMPDATLATLKIQPSEPRDSAVYFCASGSHPDRGRLAGGPNYEQYFGPGTRLTVT.

CDR3 sequence (DNA): TGTGCCAGCAGGGCGGGCGCCAACACCGGGGAGCTGTTTTTT. It encodes CASRAGANTGELFF. The chain links TRBV9 to TRBJ2-2; D is possibly TRBD2 (5 bases). The CDR3 is 14 residues long. Germline V gene data show CDR1 as SGDLS and CDR2 as YYNGEE. Trimming removed 5 bases from V and 2 bases from J, with 10 bases in between.

This clone was seen once. The chain couples TRBV11-2 to TRBJ2-2; 7 bases map to TRBD1. The CDR3 has 16 residues. With 5 bases clipped from V and 0 bases from J, the junction kept 6 bases outside the gene matches. Germline CDR1 is SGHAT and CDR2 is FQNNGV. The CDR3 bases are TGTGCCAGCAGCACGGGACAGTTCGCGAACACCGGGGAGCTGTTTTTT. It yields the protein CASSTGQFANTGELFF.

CDR3 amino acids: CASSQPGLAGSYEQYF. CDR3 nucleotide sequence: TGTGCCAGCAGCCAACCGGGACTAGCGGGCTCCTACGAGCAGTACTTC. The J gene is TRBJ2-7, the V gene TRBV3-1 (or the pseudogene TRBV3-2), with 12 bases that match TRBD2. Germline CDR1 LGHDT, CDR2 YNNKEL (reference sequence). This CDR3 has 16 amino acids. J lost 0 bases, V lost 2 bases, and 2 bases had no gene match.

The rearrangement links TRBV30 to TRBJ1-1; D is uncertain. The CDR3 consists of 12 residues. Looked up from germline, CDR1 is GTSNPN and CDR2 is SVGIG (reference sequence). Between the trimmed V and J ends, which lost 0 bases and 4 bases, there was a span of 6 bases. In nucleotides, the CDR3 is TGTGCCTGGAGTGTACTAAGCACTGAAGCTTTCTTT. Translated, it gives CAWSVLSTEAFF.

This sequence joins TRBV19 and TRBJ2-2; 10 bases map to TRBD2. Trimming took 7 bases from V and 6 from J; bases not matched to a gene: 11. The CDR3 consists of 16 residues. Germline V lookup: CDR1 LNHDA, CDR2 SQIVND (reference sequence). CDR3 residues: CASNQKAGGPSGELFF. DNA of the CDR3: TGTGCCAGTAATCAAAAAGCGGGAGGGCCCTCCGGGGAGCTGTTTTTT.

V gene TRBV10-3 combines with J gene TRBJ2-2, with TRBD2 identical over 10 bases. V dropped 7 bases and J dropped 3; count of bases not matched to a gene: 11. This CDR3 spans 17 amino acids. Germline values: CDR1 ENHRY, CDR2 SYGVKD. The DNA of the CDR3 is TGTGCCATCAAGAAGTCTAGCGGGGGATACCACACCGGGGAGCTGTTTTTT. This gives the protein CAIKKSSGGYHTGELFF.

This chain joins TRBV6-2 or TRBV6-3 and TRBJ2-2; perhaps TRBD2 as D (5 bases). V was clipped by 5 bases and J by 6 bases, with 10 bases between them. Germline CDR1 MNHEY, CDR2 SVGEGT. The CDR3 is 13 residues long. The CDR3 nucleotides read TGTGCCAGCAGTGTAAAGCGGTCCGGGGAGCTGTTTTTT. Translated: CASSVKRSGELFF.

J is TRBJ1-1 and V is TRBV28, with a weak D call TRBD1 (5 bases). CDR1 MDHEN and CDR2 SYDVKM come from the germline V gene. V shed 6 bases and J shed 1 base, with 12 bases lying between them. This CDR3 spans 14 amino acids. This chain's CDR3 is CASSLLTGNTEAFF. The CDR3 DNA follows: TGTGCCAGCAGCCTACTAACAGGGAACACTGAAGCTTTCTTT.

This clone was detected only a few times. The V and J genes are TRBV11-2 and TRBJ2-7; TRBD1 is a possible D gene (5 bases). This CDR3 is built from 18 residues. V was clipped by 6 bases and J by 5 bases, with 29 bases between them. Germline-derived CDR1 and CDR2 are SGHAT and FQNNGV. The CDR3 is CASSFPTESSRSLHEQYF. DNA of the CDR3: TGTGCCAGCAGTTTTCCGACAGAGTCTTCCAGAAGTCTCCACGAGCAGTACTTC.

This clone was detected a few times. CDR3 amino acids: CASSSRQRLGYEQYF. The CDR3 nucleotides are TGTGCCAGCAGCTCGAGACAGCGTCTGGGCTACGAGCAGTACTTC. This rearrangement joins TRBV13 to TRBJ2-7, with a tentative D call TRBD1 (5 bases). CDR1 is PRHDT and CDR2 is FYEKMQ in the germline V gene (reference sequence). Trimming removed 4 bases at V and 3 bases at J, with 16 bases between. The length of the CDR3 is 15 residues.

For this clone: The sample carries other DNA sequences with the same CDR3. The genes are TRBV6-5 and TRBJ1-5; tentative D call: TRBD1 (5 bases). CDR3 length: 14 residues. Germline V gene sequence: CDR1 MNHEY, CDR2 SVGAGI. Trimming left V 7 bases short and J 0 bases short, with 10 bases between. The CDR3 region is CASTEGASNQPQHF. The CDR3 nucleotides read TGTGCCAGCACCGAAGGGGCTAGCAATCAGCCCCAGCATTTT.

This chain uses TRBV6-5 with TRBJ1-2; 8 positions agree with TRBD1. Looked up from germline, CDR1 is MNHEY and CDR2 is SVGAGI. The CDR3 extends over 14 amino acids. With V trimmed by 8 bases and J by 7 bases, 12 bases remained unmatched. The CDR3 spells CASGKHGQGAGYTF. The CDR3 DNA is TGTGCCAGCGGCAAACACGGACAGGGAGCTGGCTACACCTTC.

The chain is built from TRBV30 and TRBJ2-5; 8 nucleotides match TRBD2. The CDR3 length is 16 residues. Trimming cost V 0 bases and J 0 bases; bases outside gene matches: 6. Germline-derived CDR1 and CDR2 are GTSNPN and SVGIG (reference sequence). The CDR3 DNA sequence: TGTGCCTGGAGTGTAGGGCTAGCGGGCCACCAAGAGACCCAGTACTTC. Amino acids: CAWSVGLAGHQETQYF.

The chain joins TRBV27 to TRBJ2-2, with 8 bases lining up with TRBD1. Germline V gene data show CDR1 as MNHEY and CDR2 as SMNVEV (reference sequence). The CDR3 runs to 14 residues. V gave up 8 bases and J gave up 3 bases; unmatched junction bases: 5. The CDR3 DNA follows: TGTGCCAGCCGGACAGGGATCGACACCGGGGAGCTGTTTTTT. It codes for CASRTGIDTGELFF.

The chain employs TRBV5-1 and TRBJ1-1, with 7 bases aligning to TRBD1. The CDR3 is 16 amino acids. V trimming: 3 bases; J trimming: 3 bases; junction bases outside the gene matches: 11. The germline V gene encodes CDR1 SGHRS and CDR2 YFSETQ. CDR3: CASSSDKRGGDTEAFF. CDR3 DNA sequence: TGCGCCAGCAGCTCCGATAAAAGAGGGGGCGACACTGAAGCTTTCTTT.

The chain recombines TRBV7-9 with TRBJ2-7; 11 nucleotides line up with TRBD2. This CDR3 is 16 amino acids long. Germline V gene sequence: CDR1 SEHNR, CDR2 FQNEAQ (reference sequence). V was clipped by 6 bases and J by 2 bases; unmatched bases: 9. The CDR3: CASSPRGTSGPYEQYF. The DNA of the CDR3 is TGTGCCAGCAGTCCCCGGGGGACTAGCGGTCCCTACGAGCAGTACTTC. The full variable domain, rest sourced from reference TRBV7-9 and TRBJ2-7, is DTGVSQNPRHKITKRGQNVTFRCDPISEHNRLYWYRQTLGQGPEFLTYFQNEAQLEKSRLLSDRFSAERPKGSFSTLEIQRTEQGDSAMYLCASSPRGTSGPYEQYFGPGTRLTVT.

The chain joins TRBV24-1 to TRBJ2-3; TRBD1 aligns across 9 bases. CDR1 and CDR2 from the germline V gene are KGHDR and SFDVKD. This CDR3 spans 16 amino acids. V dropped 6 bases and J dropped 0; count of bases not matched to a gene: 6. The CDR3 protein is CATSYTGGFSTDTQYF. CDR3 nucleotides: TGTGCCACCAGTTATACAGGGGGCTTCAGCACAGATACGCAGTATTTT.

This clone occurred a few times. The chain joins TRBV4-2 to TRBJ2-7, with D hard to call. V was shortened by 0 bases and J by 1 base, with 10 bases between the two germline ends. The V gene's germline CDR1 is LGHNA and CDR2 YNFKEQ. CDR3 length: 15 amino acids. CDR3 loop: CASSQEFYGSYEQYF. The CDR3 DNA reads TGTGCCAGCAGCCAAGAATTCTACGGGTCCTACGAGCAGTACTTC.

The chain employs TRBV4-3 and TRBJ2-1; D is perhaps TRBD2 (6 bases). V shed 0 bases and J shed 0 bases, with 18 bases lying between them. Germline V CDR1 and CDR2: LGHNA, YSLEER. The CDR3 consists of 19 residues. The CDR3: CASSQDLVLEGSSYNEQFF. The DNA for the CDR3 is TGCGCCAGCAGCCAAGATTTAGTCTTGGAGGGGAGCTCCTACAATGAGCAGTTCTTC.

The chain has TRBV20-1 and TRBJ2-2; 11 bases fit TRBD2. The CDR3 has 14 amino acids. Looked up from germline, CDR1 is DFQATT and CDR2 is SNEGSKA (reference sequence). Trimming at V came to 3 bases and at J to 7 bases, leaving 4 bases not matched to a gene. The CDR3 spells CSASRLAGSGELFF. CDR3 DNA sequence: TGCAGTGCTAGTAGACTAGCGGGAAGCGGGGAGCTGTTTTTT.

J is TRBJ2-5 and V is TRBV5-1; 8 bases map to TRBD1. This CDR3 contains 14 residues. J gave up 1 base and V 2 bases, and 1 base lay outside the gene matches. CDR1 is SGHRS and CDR2 is YFSETQ in the germline V gene. The CDR3 sequence is CASSFQGAQETQYF. The DNA for the CDR3 is TGCGCCAGCAGCTTCCAGGGGGCCCAAGAGACCCAGTACTTC.

The chain joins TRBV5-1 to TRBJ2-7; 11 nucleotides agree with TRBD2. CDR1 and CDR2 from the germline V gene are SGHRS and YFSETQ. This CDR3 has 16 amino acids. V lost 2 bases, J lost 0 bases, and 4 bases stayed unmatched. In DNA form, the CDR3 reads TGCGCCAGCAGCTTTTTAGCGGGAGGGCCCTCCTACGAGCAGTACTTC. It is translated as CASSFLAGGPSYEQYF.